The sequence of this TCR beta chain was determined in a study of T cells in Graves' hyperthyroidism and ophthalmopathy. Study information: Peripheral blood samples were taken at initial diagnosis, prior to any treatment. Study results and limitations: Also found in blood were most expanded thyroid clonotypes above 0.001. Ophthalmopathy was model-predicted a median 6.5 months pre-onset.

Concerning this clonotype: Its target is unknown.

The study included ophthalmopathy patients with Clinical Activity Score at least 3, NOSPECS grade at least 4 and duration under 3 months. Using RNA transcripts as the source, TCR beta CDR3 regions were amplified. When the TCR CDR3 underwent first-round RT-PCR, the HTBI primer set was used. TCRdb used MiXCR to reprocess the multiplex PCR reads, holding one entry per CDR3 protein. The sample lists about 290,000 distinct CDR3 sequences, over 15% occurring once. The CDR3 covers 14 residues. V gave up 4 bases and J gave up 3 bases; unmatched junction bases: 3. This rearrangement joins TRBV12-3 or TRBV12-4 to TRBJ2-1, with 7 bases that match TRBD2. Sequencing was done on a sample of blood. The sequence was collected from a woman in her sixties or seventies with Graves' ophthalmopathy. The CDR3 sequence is CASSSSGDYNEQFF. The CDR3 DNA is TGTGCCAGCAGTTCTAGCGGAGACTACAATGAGCAGTTCTTC.